The present TCR beta chain was sequenced within a study of CD8 T cells in Susac syndrome. Study-level results: Only a relatively small number of individuals were included in the TCR sequencing and HLA analysis.

RNA amounts of roughly 0.45 to 1 ug underwent reverse transcription with random hexamers. TCRdb analysed the immunoSEQ multiplex PCR reads with MiXCR anew, one entry per CDR3 protein. The sample consists of over 95,000 distinct CDR3 sequences, about 90% of them appearing once. CDR1 is GTSNPN and CDR2 is SVGIG in the germline V gene (reference sequence). V was cut by 4 bases and J by 10 bases, with 16 bases left in between. CDR3 length: 12 residues. Regarding this clonotype: What it binds is unknown.

CD8+ and CD4+ T cells from blood underwent TCR beta sequencing, which was carried out in a high-throughput format. Controls were healthy donors (matched for age and sex). Negative isolation yielded CD8+ and CD4+ T cells; FACS enriched TEMRA cells. The chain uses TRBV30 and TRBJ1-1; the D is unclear. The sequence was collected from a human donor in good health. Sequenced: CD4+ T cells from PBMCs. The chain's CDR3 is CAWKGIGDRAFF. CDR3 in DNA: TGTGCCTGGAAAGGGATCGGCGATCGAGCTTTCTTT.